Following are 13 T cell receptor beta chains from one sample sequenced in a study of CD8+ T cells in alopecia areata. Extracted RNA was reverse transcribed, and the resulting cDNA served as sequencing template. Clones were read by immunoSEQ multiplex PCR, and TCRdb kept only the in-frame ones, dropping some. The sample has 200,000 to 250,000 clones; 50% to 70% are singletons. The material sequenced was CD4+ T cells sorted from blood, taken at week 0. The origin of the receptors is a human donor with alopecia areata.

The chain joins TRBV9 to TRBJ2-7; 9 nucleotides align to TRBD2. CDR1 SGDLS and CDR2 YYNGEE come from the germline V gene. The V and J ends lost 6 bases and 3 bases, in that order; junction bases with no gene match: 7. This CDR3 spans 14 amino acids. The CDR3 spells CASTMRGGNYEQYF. CDR3 DNA: TGTGCCAGCACCATGCGGGGGGGCAACTACGAGCAGTACTTC.

This chain links TRBV7-9 with TRBJ2-1; TRBD2 matches at 11 bases. The V segment lost 6 bases and the J segment 4 bases; nucleotides outside the gene matches: 5. The CDR3 extends over 15 amino acids. CDR1 is SEHNR, CDR2 FQNEAQ, per germline (reference sequence). DNA for the CDR3: TGTGCCAGCAGACTTACTAGCGGGAGATACAATGAGCAGTTCTTC. As protein: CASRLTSGRYNEQFF.

The J gene is TRBJ1-1, the V gene TRBV29-1; D remains unclear. The germline V gene encodes CDR1 SQVTM and CDR2 ANQGSEA. V gave up 0 bases and J gave up 10 bases, with 18 bases separating them. The CDR3 loop spans 14 amino acids. The CDR3 DNA reads TGCAGCGTTGAAGATTCGGGGAACACCTTAACAGCTTTCTTT. The encoded protein is CSVEDSGNTLTAFF.

The chain recombines TRBV28 with TRBJ2-2; 7 nucleotides agree with TRBD1. Germline V lookup: CDR1 MDHEN, CDR2 SYDVKM. V gave up 1 base and J gave up 7 bases; unmatched junction bases: 9. The CDR3 is 16 amino acids. The CDR3 DNA reads as TGTGCCAGCAGTTTATTCGCAGGGGGTGGAATCGGGGAGCTGTTTTTT. Its protein is CASSLFAGGGIGELFF.

This clone has just a few counts. The V gene is TRBV18, the J gene TRBJ2-7; a possible D gene is TRBD1 (7 bases). V lost 6 bases to trimming and J lost 6 bases, with 15 bases between them. The V gene's germline CDR1 is KGHSH and CDR2 LQKENI. This CDR3 comprises 13 residues. The CDR3 loop is CASSAAQGGEQYF. CDR3 bases: TGTGCCAGCTCGGCCGCGCAGGGGGGCGAGCAGTACTTC.

The J gene is TRBJ1-5, the V gene TRBV6-5, with 7 bases identical to TRBD1. CDR1 MNHEY and CDR2 SVGAGI come from the germline V gene. The CDR3 spans 16 residues. Germline trimming cut 4 bases from V and 1 base from J; bases unmatched to any gene: 7. CDR3 loop: CASSSTGAGSNQPQHF. DNA for the CDR3: TGTGCCAGCAGTTCCACAGGGGCAGGCAGCAATCAGCCCCAGCATTTT.

This clone was detected only a few times. This chain links TRBV30 with TRBJ1-2; D is perhaps TRBD1 (6 bases). Between the trimmed V and J ends, which lost 8 bases and 5 bases, there was a span of 15 bases. The CDR3 sequence is 12 residues long. CDR1 is GTSNPN and CDR2 is SVGIG in the germline V gene (reference sequence). The DNA for the CDR3 is TGTGCCGGAAAGACAGGAGTTTATGGCTACACCTTC. It yields the protein CAGKTGVYGYTF. The variable domain in full, with the rest retrieved from reference TRBV30 and TRBJ1-2, is SQTIHQWPATLVQPVGSPLSLECTVEGTSNPNLYWYRQAAGRGLQLLFYSVGIGQISSEVPQNLSASRPQDRQFILSSKKLLLSDSGFYLCAGKTGVYGYTFGSGTRLTVV.

This clone was counted only a few times. The V call is TRBV2, the J call TRBJ2-1; 11 bases are shared with TRBD2. The trim removed 6 bases at V and 4 bases at J, leaving 5 bases unmatched. CDR3 length: 15 amino acids. Looked up from germline, CDR1 is SNHLY and CDR2 is FYNNEI. CDR3 coding DNA: TGTGCCAGCAGCCCCGGGACTAGCGGATACAATGAGCAGTTCTTC. Encoded protein: CASSPGTSGYNEQFF.

This clone was seen more than once but under ten times. The rearrangement joins TRBV7-8 to TRBJ2-1; the D call may be TRBD1 or TRBD2 (6 bases each). The germline V gene has CDR1 SGHVS and CDR2 FQNEAQ. With 4 bases removed from V and 10 bases from J, the gap between germline ends came to 14 bases. This CDR3 region has 13 residues. DNA for the CDR3: TGTGCCAGCAGCTCAGGGGAAGCGGGCGAGCAGTTCTTC. Amino acids: CASSSGEAGEQFF.

This chain links TRBV5-4 with TRBJ1-1; D is uncertain. Looked up from germline, CDR1 is SGHNT and CDR2 is YYREEE (reference sequence). The CDR3 is 14 residues long. Deletions cut 2 bases from V and 4 bases from J, with 12 bases between. The CDR3 loop reads CASSFRGLGTEAFF. The DNA for the CDR3 is TGTGCCAGCAGCTTTAGAGGGTTGGGCACTGAAGCTTTCTTT.

The rearrangement uses TRBV6-6 and TRBJ1-1, with D possibly TRBD1 on 5 matching bases. The V end lost 6 bases, the J end lost 3 bases, and 14 bases lay between the germline ends. The CDR3 totals 14 residues. CDR1 MNHNY and CDR2 SVGAGI come from the germline V gene (reference sequence). This chain's CDR3 is CASSWDRSDTEAFF. Here the CDR3 DNA reads TGTGCCAGCAGCTGGGACCGGTCGGACACTGAAGCTTTCTTT.

The genes are TRBV7-8 and TRBJ1-1; D gene uncertain. The CDR3 loop spans 14 amino acids. Germline CDR1 is SGHVS and CDR2 is FQNEAQ. Trimming cost V 0 bases and J 6 bases, with 11 bases left between them. DNA of the CDR3: TGTGCCAGCAGCTTAGCCGGAGTTTTCGCTGAAGCTTTCTTT. Its translation is CASSLAGVFAEAFF. The full variable domain, rest sourced from reference TRBV7-8 and TRBJ1-1, is GAGVSQSPRYKVAKRGQDVALRCDPISGHVSLFWYQQALGQGPEFLTYFQNEAQLDKSGLPSDRFFAERPEGSVSTLKIQRTQQEDSAVYLCASSLAGVFAEAFFGQGTRLTVV.

The chain has TRBV15 and TRBJ2-4, with TRBD2 matching over 10 bases. The V segment lost 5 bases and the J segment 2 bases; nucleotides outside the gene matches: 9. Germline V lookup: CDR1 LNHNV, CDR2 YYDKDF (reference sequence). This CDR3 contains 17 residues. As DNA, the CDR3 is TGTGCCACCAGCGCCTACAGCGGGGGGGTCTCCAAAAACATTCAGTACTTC. Translating gives CATSAYSGGVSKNIQYF.